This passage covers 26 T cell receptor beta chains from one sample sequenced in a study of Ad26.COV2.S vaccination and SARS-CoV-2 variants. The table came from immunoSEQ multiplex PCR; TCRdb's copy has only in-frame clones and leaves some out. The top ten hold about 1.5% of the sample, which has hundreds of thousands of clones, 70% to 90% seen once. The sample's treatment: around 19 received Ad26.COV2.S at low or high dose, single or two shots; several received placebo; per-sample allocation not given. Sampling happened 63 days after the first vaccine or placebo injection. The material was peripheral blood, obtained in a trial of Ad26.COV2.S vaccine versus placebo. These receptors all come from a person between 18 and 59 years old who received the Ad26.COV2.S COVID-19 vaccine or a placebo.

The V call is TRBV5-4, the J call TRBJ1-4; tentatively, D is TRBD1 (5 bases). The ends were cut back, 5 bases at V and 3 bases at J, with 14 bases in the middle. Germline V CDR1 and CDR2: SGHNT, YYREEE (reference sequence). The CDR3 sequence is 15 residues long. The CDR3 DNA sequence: TGTGCCAGCAGAACAGGAATTGGATCTAATGAAAAACTGTTTTTT. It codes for CASRTGIGSNEKLFF.

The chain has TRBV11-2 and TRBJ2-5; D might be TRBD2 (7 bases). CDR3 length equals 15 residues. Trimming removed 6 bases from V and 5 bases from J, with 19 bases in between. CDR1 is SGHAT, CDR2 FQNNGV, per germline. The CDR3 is CASRQPGGAGETQYF. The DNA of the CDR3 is TGTGCCAGCAGGCAGCCGGGGGGCGCCGGGGAGACCCAGTACTTC.

This CDR3 reads CAHRATRGSVGDTQYF. The DNA for the CDR3 is TGTGCCCACCGCGCCACCCGGGGCTCTGTGGGAGATACGCAGTATTTT. The chain is built from TRBV2 and TRBJ2-3; D tentatively fits TRBD1 or TRBD2 (5 bases each). Trimming cost V 11 bases and J 5 bases, with 26 bases left between them. This CDR3 spans 16 amino acids. Germline loops: CDR1 SNHLY, CDR2 FYNNEI.

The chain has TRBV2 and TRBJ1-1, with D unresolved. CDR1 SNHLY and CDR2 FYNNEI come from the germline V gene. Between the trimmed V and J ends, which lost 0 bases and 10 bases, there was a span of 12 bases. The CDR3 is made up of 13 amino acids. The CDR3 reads CASSEAVGKVAFF. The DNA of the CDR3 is TGTGCCAGCAGTGAAGCGGTCGGAAAAGTAGCTTTCTTT.

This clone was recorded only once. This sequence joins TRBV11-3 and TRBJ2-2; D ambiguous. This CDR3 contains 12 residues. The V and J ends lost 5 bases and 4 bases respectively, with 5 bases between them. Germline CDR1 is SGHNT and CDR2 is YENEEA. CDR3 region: CASSSITGELFF. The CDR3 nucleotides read TGTGCCAGCAGCAGCATCACCGGGGAGCTGTTTTTT.

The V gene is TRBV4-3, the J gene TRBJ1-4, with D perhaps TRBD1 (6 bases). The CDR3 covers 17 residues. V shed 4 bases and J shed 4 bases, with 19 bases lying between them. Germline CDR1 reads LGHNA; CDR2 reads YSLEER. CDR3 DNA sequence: TGCGCCAGCAGCCTCGGAGGGGGAGCGGGCTATAATGAAAAACTGTTTTTT. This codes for CASSLGGGAGYNEKLFF.

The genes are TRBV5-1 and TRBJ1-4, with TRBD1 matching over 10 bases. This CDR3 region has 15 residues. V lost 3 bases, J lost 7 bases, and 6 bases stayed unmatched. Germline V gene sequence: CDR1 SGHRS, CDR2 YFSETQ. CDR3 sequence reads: CASSSAGQGSEKLFF. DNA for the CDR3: TGCGCCAGCAGCTCAGCGGGACAGGGGAGTGAAAAACTGTTTTTT.

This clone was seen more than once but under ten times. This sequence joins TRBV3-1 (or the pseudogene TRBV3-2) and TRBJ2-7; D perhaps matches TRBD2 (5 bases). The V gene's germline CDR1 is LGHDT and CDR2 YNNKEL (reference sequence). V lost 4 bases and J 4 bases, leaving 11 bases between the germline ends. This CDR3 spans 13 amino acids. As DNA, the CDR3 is TGTGCCAGCAGCCCCAGCGGTTGGTACGAGCAGTACTTC. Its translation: CASSPSGWYEQYF.

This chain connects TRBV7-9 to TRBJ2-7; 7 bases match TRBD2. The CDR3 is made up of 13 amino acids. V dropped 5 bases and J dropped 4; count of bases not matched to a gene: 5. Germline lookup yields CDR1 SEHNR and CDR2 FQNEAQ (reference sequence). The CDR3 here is CASSPSGGYEQYF. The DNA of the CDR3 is TGTGCCAGCAGCCCGTCCGGGGGGTACGAGCAGTACTTC.

The CDR3 nucleotides are TGTGCCAGCAGCTCCCAGAGAGGGGAGACCCAGTACTTC. It codes for CASSSQRGETQYF. The chain couples TRBV7-2 to TRBJ2-5, with D perhaps TRBD2 (5 bases). V was shortened by 4 bases and J by 5 bases, with 11 bases between the two germline ends. The CDR3 is 13 amino acids. The V gene's germline CDR1 is SGHTA and CDR2 FQGNSA.

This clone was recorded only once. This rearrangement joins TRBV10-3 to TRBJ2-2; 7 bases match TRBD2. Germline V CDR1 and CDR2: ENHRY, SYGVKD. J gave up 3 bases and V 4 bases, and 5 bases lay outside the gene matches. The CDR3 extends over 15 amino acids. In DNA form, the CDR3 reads TGTGCCATCAGTGTACAAGCGGGATACACCGGGGAGCTGTTTTTT. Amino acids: CAISVQAGYTGELFF.

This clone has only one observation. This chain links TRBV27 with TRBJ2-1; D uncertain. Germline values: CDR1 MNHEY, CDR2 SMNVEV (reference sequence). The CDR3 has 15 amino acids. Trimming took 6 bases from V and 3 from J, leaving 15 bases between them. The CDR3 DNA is TGTGCCAGCAGCCGGCTCGGAGCGAACTACAATGAGCAGTTCTTC. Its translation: CASSRLGANYNEQFF.

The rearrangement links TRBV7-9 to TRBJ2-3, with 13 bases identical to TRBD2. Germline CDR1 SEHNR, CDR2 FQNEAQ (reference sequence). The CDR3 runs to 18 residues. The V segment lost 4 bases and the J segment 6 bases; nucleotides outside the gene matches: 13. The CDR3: CASSSGLAGDLYRDTQYF. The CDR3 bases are TGTGCCAGCAGCTCCGGACTAGCGGGAGACTTATATCGCGATACGCAGTATTTT.

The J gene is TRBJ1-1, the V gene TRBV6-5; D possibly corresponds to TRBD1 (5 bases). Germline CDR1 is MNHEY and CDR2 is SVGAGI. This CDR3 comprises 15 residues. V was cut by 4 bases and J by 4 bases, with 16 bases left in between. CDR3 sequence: CASSFSGGGGTEAFF. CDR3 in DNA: TGTGCCAGCAGTTTCTCAGGCGGCGGGGGCACTGAAGCTTTCTTT.

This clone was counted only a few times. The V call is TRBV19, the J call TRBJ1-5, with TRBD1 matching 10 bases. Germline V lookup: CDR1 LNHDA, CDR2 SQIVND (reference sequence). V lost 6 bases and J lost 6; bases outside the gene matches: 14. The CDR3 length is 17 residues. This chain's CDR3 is CASSPRQDRGIGQPQHF. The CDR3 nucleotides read TGTGCCAGTAGCCCAAGGCAGGACAGGGGGATAGGTCAGCCCCAGCATTTT. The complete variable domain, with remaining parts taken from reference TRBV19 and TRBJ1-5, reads DGGITQSPKYLFRKEGQNVTLSCEQNLNHDAMYWYRQDPGQGLRLIYYSQIVNDFQKGDIAEGYSVSREKKESFPLTVTSAQKNPTAFYLCASSPRQDRGIGQPQHFGDGTRLSIL.

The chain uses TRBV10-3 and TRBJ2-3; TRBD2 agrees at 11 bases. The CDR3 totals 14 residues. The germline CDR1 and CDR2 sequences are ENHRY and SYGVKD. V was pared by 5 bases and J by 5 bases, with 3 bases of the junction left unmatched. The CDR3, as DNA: TGTGCCATCAGTTCCGGGACTAGCGGAGATACGCAGTATTTT. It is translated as CAISSGTSGDTQYF.

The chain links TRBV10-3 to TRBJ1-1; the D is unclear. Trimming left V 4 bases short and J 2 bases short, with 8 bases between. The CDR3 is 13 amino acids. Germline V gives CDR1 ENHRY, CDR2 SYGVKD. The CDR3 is CAISGQVNTEAFF. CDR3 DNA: TGTGCCATCAGTGGGCAGGTAAACACTGAAGCTTTCTTT.

Here the CDR3 DNA reads TGTGCCAGCAGCTTGACCGGACAGGGTTTTCGGATCACTGAAGCTTTCTTT. Amino acids: CASSLTGQGFRITEAFF. The chain carries TRBV7-9 and TRBJ1-1, with 8 bases matching TRBD1. The CDR3 is 17 amino acids. Germline V gives CDR1 SEHNR, CDR2 FQNEAQ (reference sequence). V lost 3 bases and J lost 4; bases outside the gene matches: 13.

CDR3 sequence: CASGAGGYGYTF. The CDR3 region has the DNA TGTGCCTCGGGTGCAGGGGGCTATGGCTACACCTTC. This chain uses TRBV3-1 (or the pseudogene TRBV3-2) with TRBJ1-2; 7 bases match TRBD1. The germline V gene encodes CDR1 LGHDT and CDR2 YNNKEL (reference sequence). CDR3 size: 12 residues. J was trimmed by 4 bases and V by 11 bases; bases with no gene match: 7.

CDR3 bases: TGTGCCATCAGTGAGTTGGGCAGCGCGGGGAATTCACCCCTCCACTTT. Amino acid sequence: CAISELGSAGNSPLHF. The genes are TRBV10-3 and TRBJ1-6, with D uncertain. This CDR3 region has 16 residues. Trimming pared 1 base from V and 7 bases from J, leaving 14 bases between. CDR1 and CDR2 (germline): ENHRY, SYGVKD.

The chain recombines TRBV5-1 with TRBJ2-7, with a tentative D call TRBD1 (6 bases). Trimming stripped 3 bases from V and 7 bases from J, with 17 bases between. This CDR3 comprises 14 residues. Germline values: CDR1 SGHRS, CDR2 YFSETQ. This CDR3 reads CASSWTGQLLEQYF. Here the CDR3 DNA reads TGCGCCAGCAGCTGGACCGGACAGCTTTTGGAGCAGTACTTC.

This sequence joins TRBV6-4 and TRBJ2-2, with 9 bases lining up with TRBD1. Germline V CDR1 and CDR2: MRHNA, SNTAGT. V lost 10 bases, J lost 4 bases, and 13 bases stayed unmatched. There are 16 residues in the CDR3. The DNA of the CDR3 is TGTGCCACCCTCCCCCGGGACAGGGTTAGCACCGGGGAGCTGTTTTTT. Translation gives CATLPRDRVSTGELFF.

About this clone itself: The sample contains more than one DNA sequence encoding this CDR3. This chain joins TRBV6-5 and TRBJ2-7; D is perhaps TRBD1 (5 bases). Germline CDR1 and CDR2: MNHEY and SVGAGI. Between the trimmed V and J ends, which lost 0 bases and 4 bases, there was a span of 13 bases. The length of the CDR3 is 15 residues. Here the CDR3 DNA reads TGTGCCAGCAGTTACTCGAGCCAGGGATCTTACGAGCAGTACTTC. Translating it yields CASSYSSQGSYEQYF.

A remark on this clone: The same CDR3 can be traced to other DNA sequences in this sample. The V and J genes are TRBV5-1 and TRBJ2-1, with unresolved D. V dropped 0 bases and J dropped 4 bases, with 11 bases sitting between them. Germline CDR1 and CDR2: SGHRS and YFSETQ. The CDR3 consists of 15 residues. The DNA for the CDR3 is TGCGCCAGCAGCTTGGCGGGCGGAGCTTACAATGAGCAGTTCTTC. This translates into CASSLAGGAYNEQFF.

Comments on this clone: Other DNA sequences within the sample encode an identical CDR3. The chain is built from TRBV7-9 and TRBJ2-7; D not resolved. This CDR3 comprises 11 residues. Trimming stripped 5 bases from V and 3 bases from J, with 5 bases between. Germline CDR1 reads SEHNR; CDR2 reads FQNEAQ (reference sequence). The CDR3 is CASSPGYEQYF. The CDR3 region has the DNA TGTGCCAGCAGCCCCGGCTACGAGCAGTACTTC.

For the CDR3, the DNA is TGTGCCACGAAGGGCCCGAACACTGAAGCTTTCTTT. It translates to CATKGPNTEAFF. The chain carries TRBV10-3 and TRBJ1-1; D gene unclear. Between the trimmed V and J ends, which lost 10 bases and 1 base, there was a span of 10 bases. CDR1 and CDR2 from the germline V gene are ENHRY and SYGVKD. The CDR3 covers 12 residues.